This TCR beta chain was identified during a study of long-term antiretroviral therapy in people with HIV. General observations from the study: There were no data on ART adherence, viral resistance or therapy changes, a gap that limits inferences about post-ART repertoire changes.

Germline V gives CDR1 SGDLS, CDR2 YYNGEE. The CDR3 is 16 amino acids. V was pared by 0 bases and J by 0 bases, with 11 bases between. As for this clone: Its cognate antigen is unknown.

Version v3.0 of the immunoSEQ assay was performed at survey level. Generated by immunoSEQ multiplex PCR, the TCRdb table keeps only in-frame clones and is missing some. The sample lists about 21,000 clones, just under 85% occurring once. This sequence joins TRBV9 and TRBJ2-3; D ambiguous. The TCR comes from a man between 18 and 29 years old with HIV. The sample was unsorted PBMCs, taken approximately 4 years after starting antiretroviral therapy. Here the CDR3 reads CASSVDYRVSTDTQYF. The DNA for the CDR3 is TGTGCCAGCAGCGTAGATTATCGGGTTAGCACAGATACGCAGTATTTT.